Following are 30 T cell receptor beta chains from one sample sequenced in a study of molecular identifiers for immune sequencing clone quantification. TCRdb re-derived calls from the PCR reads in MiXCR, one entry per CDR3 protein. The sample includes about 300,000 distinct CDR3 sequences, 20% to 25% of them seen just once. The sequencing input was naive CD8+ T cells from blood, with Jurkat cell RNA spiked in. Noted subset: FACS-sorted CD8+CD4-CCR7+CD45RA+ naive T cells. These receptors all come from a human donor in good health. Some libraries in this study had Jurkat cell RNA spiked in.

This clonotype was observed many times. The chain couples TRBV29-1 to TRBJ2-3; 14 positions agree with TRBD2. CDR1 SQVTM and CDR2 ANQGSEA come from the germline V gene. The CDR3 is 18 amino acids. V lost 0 bases, J lost 6 bases, and 11 bases stayed unmatched. The CDR3, as DNA: TGCAGCGTTGAAGATCCAATGGGACTAGCGGGAGATAAGGATACGCAGTATTTT. Translating gives CSVEDPMGLAGDKDTQYF.

This clonotype was recorded at least ten times. The chain carries TRBV14 and TRBJ2-3; either TRBD1 or TRBD2 may supply D (5 bases each). V was pared by 0 bases and J by 6 bases, with 19 bases between. The CDR3 is made up of 17 amino acids. The germline V gene encodes CDR1 SGHDN and CDR2 FVKESK. The CDR3 is CASSQEGRDAGRDTQYF. CDR3 bases: TGTGCCAGCAGCCAAGAGGGCCGGGACGCAGGCAGGGATACGCAGTATTTT.

In this sample, this clonotype turned up many times. DNA for the CDR3: TGTGCCAGCAGTCCAACAGGGGGCCTCACCGGGGAGCTGTTTTTT. Its translation: CASSPTGGLTGELFF. The rearrangement links TRBV6-2 or TRBV6-3 to TRBJ2-2; TRBD1 agrees at 9 bases. Germline V gives CDR1 MNHEY, CDR2 SVGEGT. This CDR3 has 15 amino acids. The ends lost 5 bases at V and 4 bases at J; junction bases unmatched: 5.

A word on this clonotype: Being one base from a much bigger clone, this may be a read error. The V gene is TRBV7-9, the J gene TRBJ2-5; D might be TRBD1 or TRBD2, each matching 5 bases. The CDR3 is 14 residues long. The V gene's germline CDR1 is SEHNR and CDR2 FQNEAQ (reference sequence). The CDR3, as DNA: TGTGCCAACAGCTTAGCGCAGGGAGAGGAGACCCAGTACTTC. It encodes CANSLAQGEETQYF.

This chain's CDR3 is CASSIVNTAYEQYF. CDR3 nucleotides: TGTGCCAGTAGTATAGTGAACACCGCCTACGAGCAGTACTTC. The V and J genes are TRBV19 and TRBJ2-7, with D unresolved. The CDR3 is made up of 14 amino acids. V shed 1 base and J shed 2 bases, with 9 bases lying between them. Germline loops: CDR1 LNHDA, CDR2 SQIVND (reference sequence).

J is TRBJ1-5 and V is TRBV4-1; 8 nucleotides line up with TRBD1. The CDR3 runs to 19 residues. V shed 3 bases and J 0 bases; nucleotides not matched to a gene: 13. Germline assignment: CDR1 MGHRA and CDR2 YSYEKL. The DNA of the CDR3 is TGCGCCAGCAGCCAGGACCCTCCAAGTACAGGGGGTAGCAATCAGCCCCAGCATTTT. Translation: CASSQDPPSTGGSNQPQHF.

V gene TRBV7-9 combines with J gene TRBJ2-3, with D perhaps being TRBD1 or TRBD2 (5 bases each). The CDR3 is 16 amino acids. CDR1 is SEHNR and CDR2 is FQNEAQ in the germline V gene (reference sequence). Trimming removed 0 bases from V and 1 base from J, with 11 bases in between. CDR3 sequence (DNA): TGTGCCAGCAGCTTAGCCTGGGACCTAGGCACAGATACGCAGTATTTT. The encoded protein is CASSLAWDLGTDTQYF.

This clonotype was found many times. This chain uses TRBV20-1 with TRBJ2-3; a possible D gene is TRBD2 (5 bases). Trimming removed 1 base from V and 1 base from J, with 12 bases in between. Germline lookup yields CDR1 DFQATT and CDR2 SNEGSKA (reference sequence). CDR3 length equals 15 residues. CDR3 coding DNA: TGCAGTGCTAGAGTAAGAGGGAGCGGCACAGATACGCAGTATTTT. Translated: CSARVRGSGTDTQYF.

This clonotype was seen at least ten times. The genes are TRBV10-2 and TRBJ1-2; tentatively, D is TRBD1 (5 bases). The CDR3 spans 15 residues. V shed 10 bases and J shed 2 bases, with 20 bases lying between them. Germline lookup yields CDR1 WSHSY and CDR2 SAAADI. The CDR3 region is CAIQYITGANYGYTF. Written as DNA, the CDR3 is TGCGCCATCCAATATATTACAGGAGCAAACTATGGCTACACCTTC.

The V gene is TRBV6-2 or TRBV6-3, the J gene TRBJ2-3; unclear D gene. This CDR3 is built from 11 residues. V was trimmed by 6 bases and J by 10 bases, leaving 11 bases between them. CDR1 and CDR2 (germline): MNHEY, SVGEGT. CDR3 region: CASRREDAQYF. The CDR3 DNA reads as TGTGCCAGCAGGAGAGAGGATGCGCAGTATTTT.

A few counts support this clonotype. The chain recombines TRBV19 with TRBJ2-7; 10 positions agree with TRBD2. From germline, CDR1 is LNHDA and CDR2 SQIVND (reference sequence). CDR3 size: 15 residues. The ends lost 4 bases at V and 2 bases at J; junction bases unmatched: 5. The CDR3 DNA sequence: TGTGCCAGTAGTACCCAAGCGGGAGGGCCCTACGAGCAGTACTTC. Encoded protein: CASSTQAGGPYEQYF.

In the case of this clonotype: A much more abundant neighbour one base away suggests this may be a read error. The V call is TRBV5-1, the J call TRBJ2-1; 9 bases map to TRBD2. The CDR3 consists of 16 residues. CDR1 SGHRS and CDR2 YFSETQ come from the germline V gene. Losses at the gene ends were 7 bases for V and 4 bases for J; bases not matched to a gene: 12. CDR3: CASGGGSSGAYNEQFF. CDR3 coding DNA: TGCGCCAGCGGCGGAGGTTCTAGCGGGGCTTACAATGAGCAGTTCTTC. The variable domain in full, with the rest retrieved from reference TRBV5-1 and TRBJ2-1, is KAGVTQTPRYLIKTRGQQVTLSCSPISGHRSVSWYQQTPGQGLQFLFEYFSETQRNKGNFPGRFSGRQFSNSRSEMNVSTLELGDSALYLCASGGGSSGAYNEQFFGPGTRLTVL.

Concerning this clonotype itself: Being one base from a much bigger clone, this may be a read error. The chain joins TRBV27 to TRBJ1-4, with TRBD1 matching over 9 bases. The V gene end was trimmed by 7 bases and the J gene end by 7 bases; junction bases not matched to a gene: 7. The CDR3 is 14 residues long. The germline V gene encodes CDR1 MNHEY and CDR2 SMNVEV (reference sequence). This chain's CDR3 is CASKKTGGGEKLFF. The CDR3 DNA is TGTGCCAGCAAAAAAACAGGGGGCGGTGAAAAACTGTTTTTT.

V is TRBV27 and J is TRBJ2-3; D gene uncertain. The germline V gene encodes CDR1 MNHEY and CDR2 SMNVEV (reference sequence). CDR3 length equals 17 residues. Trimming took off 1 base at V and 2 bases at J, with 16 bases between the two ends. DNA for the CDR3: TGTGCCAGCAGTTTATTGGGTAGGCTCCATTACACAGATACGCAGTATTTT. Translating it yields CASSLLGRLHYTDTQYF.

Worth noting for this clonotype: A much larger clone differs from this one at a single base, so this may be a read error. The chain uses TRBV2 and TRBJ1-5; possible D gene TRBD1, 6 bases. V dropped 2 bases and J dropped 2 bases, with 25 bases sitting between them. CDR1 and CDR2 (germline): SNHLY, FYNNEI. This CDR3 is 20 amino acids long. The CDR3 nucleotides read TGTGCCAGCAGTGAACCCGGGACACTTGACCCACGAGCTGGCAATCAGCCCCAGCATTTT. Protein sequence: CASSEPGTLDPRAGNQPQHF. Full variable domain (rest looked up from reference TRBV2 and TRBJ1-5): EPEVTQTPSHQVTQMGQEVILRCVPISNHLYFYWYRQILGQKVEFLVSFYNNEISEKSEIFDDQFSVERPDGSNFTLKIRSTKLEDSAMYFCASSEPGTLDPRAGNQPQHFGDGTRLSIL.

This clonotype was seen ten or more times. V is TRBV5-1 and J is TRBJ2-3; D call uncertain. Germline CDR1 and CDR2: SGHRS and YFSETQ. The V and J ends lost 0 bases and 4 bases respectively, with 6 bases between them. There are 13 residues in the CDR3. CDR3 residues: CASSLDVPDTQYF. The CDR3 nucleotides are TGCGCCAGCAGCTTGGACGTACCAGATACGCAGTATTTT.

In this sample, this clonotype turned up a few times. This chain joins TRBV6-2 or TRBV6-3 and TRBJ2-3; TRBD2 matches 12 bases. The V segment lost 5 bases and the J segment 2 bases; nucleotides outside the gene matches: 8. Germline V CDR1 and CDR2: MNHEY, SVGEGT. This CDR3 spans 17 amino acids. CDR3 in amino acids: CASSETTSGGPTDTQYF. The DNA of the CDR3 is TGTGCCAGCAGTGAGACAACTAGCGGGGGGCCCACAGATACGCAGTATTTT.

About this clonotype: Possible read error: a much larger clone is one base away. V is TRBV3-1 and J is TRBJ1-2; D remains unclear. CDR1 and CDR2 from the germline V gene are LGHDT and YNNKEL (reference sequence). This CDR3 has 14 residues. The CDR3 sequence: CANSQDKAGYGYTF. In DNA form, the CDR3 reads TGTGCCAACAGCCAAGATAAAGCGGGGTATGGCTACACCTTC. The full variable domain, with the rest looked up from reference TRBV3-1 and TRBJ1-2, is DTAVSQTPKYLVTQMGNDKSIKCEQNLGHDTMYWYKQDSKKFLKIMFSYNNKELIINETVPNRFSPKSPDKAHLNLHINSLELGDSAVYFCANSQDKAGYGYTFGSGTRLTVV.

This chain connects TRBV27 to TRBJ2-1, with unresolved D. This CDR3 contains 17 residues. Trimming shortened V by 5 bases and J by 4 bases, and 21 bases separated the two germline ends. Germline V lookup: CDR1 MNHEY, CDR2 SMNVEV (reference sequence). This CDR3 reads CASSPWTDHDTYNEQFF. The CDR3 nucleotides are TGTGCCAGCAGTCCCTGGACGGACCACGATACTTACAATGAGCAGTTCTTC.

This clonotype has at least ten counts. Here the CDR3 DNA reads TGTGCCAGCAGCCATATCGGGAGCGGACTTGGAGGGGATACGCAGTATTTT. Protein product: CASSHIGSGLGGDTQYF. The chain recombines TRBV7-2 with TRBJ2-3, with D possibly TRBD2 on 6 matching bases. V gave up 5 bases and J gave up 6 bases, with 24 bases separating them. The CDR3 runs to 17 residues. CDR1 SGHTA and CDR2 FQGNSA come from the germline V gene.

On this clonotype itself: This may arise from a read error, as a much more abundant clone is one base away. This chain connects TRBV5-3 to TRBJ2-7; a possible D gene is TRBD2 (5 bases). TRBV5-3 carries the ORF label, with uncertain function. The ends were cut back, 10 bases at V and 7 bases at J, with 21 bases in the middle. The CDR3 has 13 amino acids. CDR3 residues: CACSFNTGEEQYF. For the CDR3, the DNA is TGTGCCTGCAGCTTTAATACCGGGGAAGAGCAGTACTTC.

Turning to this clonotype: One end of the junction varies from germline; a read error may be responsible. This chain uses TRBV3-1 with TRBJ2-2, with 7 bases fitting TRBD1. CDR3 length: 16 amino acids. Per the germline V gene, CDR1 is LGHDT and CDR2 is YNNKEL (reference sequence). The chain's CDR3 is CAGSLHRGLFTGELFF. CDR3 nucleotide sequence: TGTGCCGGCAGCCTCCACAGGGGCTTGTTCACCGGGGAGCTGTTTTTT.

This clonotype was seen a handful of times. The chain joins TRBV11-2 to TRBJ2-5; D is possibly TRBD1 or TRBD2 (5 bases each). The ends were cut back, 4 bases at V and 1 base at J, with 16 bases in the middle. Germline loops: CDR1 SGHAT, CDR2 FQNNGV. This CDR3 is built from 16 residues. CDR3 residues: CASSSSPGPPQETQYF. The DNA of the CDR3 is TGTGCCAGCAGCTCCTCCCCGGGGCCACCCCAAGAGACCCAGTACTTC. The whole variable domain, remainder taken from reference TRBV11-2 and TRBJ2-5, is EAGVAQSPRYKIIEKRQSVAFWCNPISGHATLYWYQQILGQGPKLLIQFQNNGVVDDSQLPKDRFSAERLKGVDSTLKIQPAKLEDSAVYLCASSSSPGPPQETQYFGPGTRLLVL.

This clonotype appeared many times. The chain has TRBV28 and TRBJ2-5; D remains unclear. Germline-derived CDR1 and CDR2 are MDHEN and SYDVKM. The CDR3 consists of 13 residues. The V and J ends lost 5 bases and 4 bases respectively, with 11 bases between them. The CDR3 region is CASSPDVGETQYF. CDR3 coding DNA: TGTGCCAGCAGTCCAGATGTCGGAGAGACCCAGTACTTC.

Comment on this clonotype: A much larger clone lies a single base off, so this may be a read error. The chain is built from TRBV6-5 and TRBJ1-1, with D unresolved. Germline loops: CDR1 MNHEY, CDR2 SVGAGI. The CDR3 is 13 residues long. V gave up 2 bases and J gave up 6 bases, with 10 bases separating them. CDR3 protein: CASSYTGRAEAFF. The CDR3 DNA follows: TGTGCCAGCAGTTACACTGGAAGAGCTGAAGCTTTCTTT.

At least ten counts were recorded for this clonotype. The chain is built from TRBV12-3 or TRBV12-4 and TRBJ1-1, with 8 bases lining up with TRBD1. The CDR3 sequence is 14 residues long. Trimming took 2 bases from V and 5 from J; bases not matched to a gene: 4. CDR3 in DNA: TGTGCCAGCAGTTTAAACACAGGGGGGACTGAAGCTTTCTTT. Translating it yields CASSLNTGGTEAFF.

This clonotype was found many times. The V call is TRBV7-2, the J call TRBJ2-3; D is unclear. This CDR3 comprises 13 residues. V was clipped by 5 bases and J by 4 bases, with 10 bases between them. The germline CDR1 and CDR2 sequences are SGHTA and FQGNSA. CDR3 sequence reads: CASSLIPSDTQYF. DNA of the CDR3: TGTGCCAGCAGCCTGATCCCCTCAGATACGCAGTATTTT.

In its sample, this clonotype was seen a few times. At one boundary the junction diverges from the germline segment, which might be a read error. The chain is built from TRBV7-9 and TRBJ1-2; 8 positions match TRBD1. The CDR3 extends over 15 amino acids. CDR1 is SEHNR, CDR2 FQNEAQ, per germline (reference sequence). CDR3 nucleotides: TGTGCCAGCAGCGGACAGGGTCCCAGGGGCTATAGCTACACCTTC. As protein: CASSGQGPRGYSYTF.

Comment on this clonotype: Since a much larger clone is just one base distant, this may be a read error. J is TRBJ2-2 and V is TRBV24-1; tentatively, D is TRBD2 (5 bases). Germline assignment: CDR1 KGHDR and CDR2 SFDVKD. The CDR3 has 14 amino acids. In nucleotides, the CDR3 is TGTGCCACCAGTGACACAACATGGACCGGGGAGCTGGTTTTT. Residues: CATSDTTWTGELVF.

In this sample, this clonotype turned up many times. The rearrangement links TRBV5-6 to TRBJ2-7; unclear D gene. V was pared by 0 bases and J by 3 bases, with 10 bases between. The germline CDR1 and CDR2 sequences are SGHDT and YYEEEE. This CDR3 spans 14 amino acids. The CDR3 DNA sequence: TGTGCCAGCAGCTTGGCCCTGGCAATCTACGAGCAGTACTTC. Its translation is CASSLALAIYEQYF.